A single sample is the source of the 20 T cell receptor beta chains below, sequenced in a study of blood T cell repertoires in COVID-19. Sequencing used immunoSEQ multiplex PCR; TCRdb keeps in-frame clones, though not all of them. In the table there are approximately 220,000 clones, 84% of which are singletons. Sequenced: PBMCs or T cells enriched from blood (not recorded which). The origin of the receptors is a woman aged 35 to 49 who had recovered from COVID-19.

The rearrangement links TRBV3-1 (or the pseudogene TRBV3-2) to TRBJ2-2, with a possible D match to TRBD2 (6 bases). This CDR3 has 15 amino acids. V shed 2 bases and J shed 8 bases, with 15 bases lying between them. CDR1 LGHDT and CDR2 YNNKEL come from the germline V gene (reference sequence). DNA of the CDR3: TGTGCCAGCAGCCAACCACTAGCTTTCTCGGGGGAGCTGTTTTTT. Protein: CASSQPLAFSGELFF.

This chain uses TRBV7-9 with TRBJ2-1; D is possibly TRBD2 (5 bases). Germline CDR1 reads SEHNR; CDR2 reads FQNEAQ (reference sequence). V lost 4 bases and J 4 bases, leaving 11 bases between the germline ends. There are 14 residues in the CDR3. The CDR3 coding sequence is TGTGCCAGCAGCTCCAATCCGGGGTACAATGAGCAGTTCTTC. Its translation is CASSSNPGYNEQFF.

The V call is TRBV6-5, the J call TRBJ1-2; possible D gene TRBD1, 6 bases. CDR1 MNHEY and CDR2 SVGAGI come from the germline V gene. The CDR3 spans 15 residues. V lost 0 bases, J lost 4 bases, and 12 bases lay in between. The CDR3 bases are TGTGCCAGCAGTTACTCGCAGGGGTCAGCCTATGGCTACACCTTC. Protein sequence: CASSYSQGSAYGYTF.

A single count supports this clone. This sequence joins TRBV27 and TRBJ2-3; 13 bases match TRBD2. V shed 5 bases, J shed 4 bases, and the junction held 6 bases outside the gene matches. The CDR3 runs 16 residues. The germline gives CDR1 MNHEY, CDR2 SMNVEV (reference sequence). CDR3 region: CASSPRLAGGPDTQYF. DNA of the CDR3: TGTGCCAGCAGTCCTCGACTAGCGGGAGGACCAGATACGCAGTATTTT.

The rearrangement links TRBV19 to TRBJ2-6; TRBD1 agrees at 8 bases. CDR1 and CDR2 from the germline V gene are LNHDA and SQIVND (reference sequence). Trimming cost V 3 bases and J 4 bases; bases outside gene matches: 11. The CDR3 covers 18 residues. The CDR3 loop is CASSISGTGVGGANVLTF. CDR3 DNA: TGTGCCAGTAGTATTTCCGGGACAGGAGTTGGCGGGGCCAACGTCCTGACTTTC.

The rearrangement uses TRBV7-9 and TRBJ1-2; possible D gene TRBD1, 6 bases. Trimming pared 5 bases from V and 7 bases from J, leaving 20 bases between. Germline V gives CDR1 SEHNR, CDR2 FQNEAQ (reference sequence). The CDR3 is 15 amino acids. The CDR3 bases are TGTGCCAGCAGCGCTACTACACAGGGTGCCGCTGGCTACACCTTC. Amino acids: CASSATTQGAAGYTF.

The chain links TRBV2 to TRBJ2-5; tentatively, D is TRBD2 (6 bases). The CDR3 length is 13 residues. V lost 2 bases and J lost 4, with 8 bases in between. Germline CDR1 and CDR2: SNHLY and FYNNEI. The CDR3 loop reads CASSERRVETQYF. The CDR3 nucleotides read TGTGCCAGCAGTGAACGGAGGGTAGAGACCCAGTACTTC.

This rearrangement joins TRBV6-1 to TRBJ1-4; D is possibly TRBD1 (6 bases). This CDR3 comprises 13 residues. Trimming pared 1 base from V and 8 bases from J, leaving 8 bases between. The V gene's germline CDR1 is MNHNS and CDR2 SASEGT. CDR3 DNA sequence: TGTGCCAGCAGTGAAGGACAGGACGAAAAACTGTTTTTT. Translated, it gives CASSEGQDEKLFF.

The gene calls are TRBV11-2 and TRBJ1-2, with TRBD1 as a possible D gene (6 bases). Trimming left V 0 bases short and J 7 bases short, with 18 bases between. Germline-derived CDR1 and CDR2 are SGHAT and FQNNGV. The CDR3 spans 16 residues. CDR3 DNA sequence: TGTGCCAGCAGCTTAGATTTGGGGAGGGGGAAGGCTGGCTACACCTTC. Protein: CASSLDLGRGKAGYTF.

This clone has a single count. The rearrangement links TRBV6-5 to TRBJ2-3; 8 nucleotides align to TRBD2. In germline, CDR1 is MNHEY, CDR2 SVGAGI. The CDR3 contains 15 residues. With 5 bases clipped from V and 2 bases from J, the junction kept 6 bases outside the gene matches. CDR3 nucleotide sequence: TGTGCCAGCAGTCGAGCGGGGGTCGCCACAGATACGCAGTATTTT. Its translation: CASSRAGVATDTQYF.

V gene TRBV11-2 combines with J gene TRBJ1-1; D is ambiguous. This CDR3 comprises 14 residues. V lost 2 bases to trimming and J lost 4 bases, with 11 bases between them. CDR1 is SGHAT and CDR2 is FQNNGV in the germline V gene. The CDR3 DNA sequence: TGTGCCAGCAGCTTACGTCCGGGGATCACTGAAGCTTTCTTT. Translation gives CASSLRPGITEAFF. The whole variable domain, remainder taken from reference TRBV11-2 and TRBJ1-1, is EAGVAQSPRYKIIEKRQSVAFWCNPISGHATLYWYQQILGQGPKLLIQFQNNGVVDDSQLPKDRFSAERLKGVDSTLKIQPAKLEDSAVYLCASSLRPGITEAFFGQGTRLTVV.

CDR3 amino acids: CASSKHRVTSYEQYV. The CDR3 DNA reads TGTGCCAGCAGCAAACACAGGGTTACTTCCTACGAGCAGTACGTC. The rearrangement uses TRBV13 and TRBJ2-7, with D maybe TRBD1 (6 bases). The germline CDR1 and CDR2 sequences are PRHDT and FYEKMQ (reference sequence). The CDR3 totals 15 residues. The germline V and J ends were trimmed by 5 bases and 1 base, with 15 bases remaining between them.

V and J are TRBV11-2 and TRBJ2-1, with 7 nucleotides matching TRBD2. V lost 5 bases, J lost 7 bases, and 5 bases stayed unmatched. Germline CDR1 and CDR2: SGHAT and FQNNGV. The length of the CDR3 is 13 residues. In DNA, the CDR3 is TGTGCCAGCAGCGTTACGCGGGGGAATGAGCAGTTCTTC. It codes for CASSVTRGNEQFF.

The CDR3 protein is CASSPGTGGVEEKLFF. The CDR3 region has the DNA TGCGCCAGCAGCCCAGGGACAGGGGGAGTGGAGGAAAAACTGTTTTTT. The chain combines TRBV5-1 with TRBJ1-4; 11 bases agree with TRBD1. V trimming: 4 bases; J trimming: 8 bases; junction bases outside the gene matches: 10. Germline V gives CDR1 SGHRS, CDR2 YFSETQ. The CDR3 has 16 residues.

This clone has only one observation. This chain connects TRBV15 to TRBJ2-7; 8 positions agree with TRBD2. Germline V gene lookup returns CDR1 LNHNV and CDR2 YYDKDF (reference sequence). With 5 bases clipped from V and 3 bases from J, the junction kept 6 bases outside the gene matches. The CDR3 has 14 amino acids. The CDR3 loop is CATSSGTSLYEQYV. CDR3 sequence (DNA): TGTGCCACCAGCTCAGGGACTAGTCTCTACGAGCAGTACGTC.

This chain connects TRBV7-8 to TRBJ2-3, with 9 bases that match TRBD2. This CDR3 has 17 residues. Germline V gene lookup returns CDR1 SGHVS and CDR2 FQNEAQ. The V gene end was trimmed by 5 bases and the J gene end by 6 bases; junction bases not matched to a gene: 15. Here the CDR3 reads CASSHKTSGRSADTQYF. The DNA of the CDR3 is TGTGCCAGCAGCCACAAGACTAGCGGACGATCGGCCGATACGCAGTATTTT.

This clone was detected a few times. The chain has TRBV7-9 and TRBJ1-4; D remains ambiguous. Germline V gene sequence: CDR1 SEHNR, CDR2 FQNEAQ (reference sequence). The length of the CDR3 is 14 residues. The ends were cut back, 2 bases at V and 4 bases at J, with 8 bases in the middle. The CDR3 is CASSLNSINEKLFF. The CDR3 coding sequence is TGTGCCAGCAGCTTAAACAGTATTAATGAAAAACTGTTTTTT.

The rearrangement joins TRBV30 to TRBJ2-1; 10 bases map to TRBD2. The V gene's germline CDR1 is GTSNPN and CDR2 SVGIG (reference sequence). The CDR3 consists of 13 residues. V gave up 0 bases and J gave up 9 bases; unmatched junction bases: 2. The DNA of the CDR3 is TGTGCCTGGAGTGTACTAGCGGGAACTGAGCAGTTCTTC. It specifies CAWSVLAGTEQFF.

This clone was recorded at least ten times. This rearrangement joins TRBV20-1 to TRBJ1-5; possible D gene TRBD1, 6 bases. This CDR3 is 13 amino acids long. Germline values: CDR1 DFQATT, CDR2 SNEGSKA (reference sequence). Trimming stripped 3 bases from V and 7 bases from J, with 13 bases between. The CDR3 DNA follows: TGCAGTGCTAGTAGGACCAGGGGACAGCCCCAGCATTTT. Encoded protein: CSASRTRGQPQHF.

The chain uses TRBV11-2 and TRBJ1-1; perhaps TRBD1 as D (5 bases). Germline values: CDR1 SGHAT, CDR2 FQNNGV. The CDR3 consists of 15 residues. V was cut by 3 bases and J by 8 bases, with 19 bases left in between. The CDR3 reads CASSFANQGVVEAFF. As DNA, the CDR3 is TGTGCCAGCAGCTTCGCTAACCAGGGTGTGGTGGAAGCTTTCTTT. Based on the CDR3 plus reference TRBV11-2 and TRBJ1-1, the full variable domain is EAGVAQSPRYKIIEKRQSVAFWCNPISGHATLYWYQQILGQGPKLLIQFQNNGVVDDSQLPKDRFSAERLKGVDSTLKIQPAKLEDSAVYLCASSFANQGVVEAFFGQGTRLTVV.